This T cell receptor (beta chain) came from a study of monozygotic twins with inflammatory bowel disease. A remark on this clonotype: Its antigen remains unknown.

This CDR3 contains 15 residues. CDR1 and CDR2 (germline): SGHNT, YYREEE (reference sequence). Broader study findings: Clonotype overlap with others was lower in IBD patients than in healthy twins, a difference that was greatest with disease activity. A reduction in TCRbeta diversity (inverse Simpson) was seen in IBD patients relative to healthy co-twins.

TCRalpha and TCRbeta cDNA was put through two nested PCRs of roughly 16 and 10 cycles. TCRdb reprocessed the 5' RACE reads, keeping one entry per CDR3 protein, no DNA. Seen in this sample are approximately 85,000 distinct CDR3 sequences; the ten most common clones hold around 7.2%. Sequenced input: blood. The rearrangement links TRBV5-4 to TRBJ2-3; without DNA, the TCRdb call of TRBD2 cannot be checked. The TCR was taken from a human donor with ulcerative colitis or Crohn's disease, or a healthy co-twin of an affected twin (not recorded which). CDR3 sequence reads: CASSLEAGGIDTQYF.